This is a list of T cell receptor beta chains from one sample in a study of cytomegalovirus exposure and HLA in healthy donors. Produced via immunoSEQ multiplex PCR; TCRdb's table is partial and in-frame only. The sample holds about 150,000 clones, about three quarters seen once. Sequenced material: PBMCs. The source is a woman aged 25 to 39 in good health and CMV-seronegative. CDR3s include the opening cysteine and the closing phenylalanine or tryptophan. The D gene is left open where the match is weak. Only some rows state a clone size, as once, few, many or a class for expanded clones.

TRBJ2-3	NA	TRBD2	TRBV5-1	CASRGEAGGPEDTQYF	TGCGCCAGCAGGGGGGAAGCGGGGGGGCCTGAAGATACGCAGTATTTT
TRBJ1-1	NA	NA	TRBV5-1	CASSLGIEAFF	TGCGCCAGCAGCCTGGGTATTGAAGCTTTCTTT
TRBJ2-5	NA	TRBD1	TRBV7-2	CASSPRNPTGYSQETQYF	TGTGCCAGCAGCCCCCGGAACCCGACAGGGTACTCCCAAGAGACCCAGTACTTC
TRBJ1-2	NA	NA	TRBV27	CASSLTWGQGYGYTF	TGTGCCAGCAGTTTAACCTGGGGGCAAGGCTATGGCTACACCTTC
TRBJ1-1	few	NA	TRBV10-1	CASSGGAGRGTEAFF	TGCGCCAGCAGTGGTGGGGCAGGGAGGGGGACTGAAGCTTTCTTT
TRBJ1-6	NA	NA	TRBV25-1	CASSVLGANSPLHF	TGTGCCAGCAGTGTATTGGGCGCGAATTCACCCCTCCACTTT
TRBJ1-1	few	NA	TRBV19	CASETRLGYTEAFF	TGTGCCAGCGAGACGAGGCTTGGGTACACTGAAGCTTTCTTT
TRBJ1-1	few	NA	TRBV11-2	CASSPPRQNTEAFF	TGTGCCAGCAGCCCCCCGAGGCAGAACACTGAAGCTTTCTTT
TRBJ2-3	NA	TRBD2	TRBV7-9	CASSAAGGVTDTQYF	TGTGCCAGCAGCGCCGCGGGGGGGGTCACAGATACGCAGTATTTT
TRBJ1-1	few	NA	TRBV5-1	CASSKGFDTEAFF	TGCGCCAGCAGCAAGGGGTTCGACACTGAAGCTTTCTTT
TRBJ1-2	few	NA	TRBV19	CASSPAGGAGYTF	TGTGCCAGTAGCCCCGCCGGGGGGGCCGGCTACACCTTC
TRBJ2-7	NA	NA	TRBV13	CASTSRGKPYEQYF	TGTGCCAGCACCTCCCGGGGGAAGCCCTACGAGCAGTACTTC
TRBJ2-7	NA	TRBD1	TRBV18	CASSPPVTGNSYEQYF	TGTGCCAGCTCACCCCCCGTGACAGGGAATTCCTACGAGCAGTACTTC
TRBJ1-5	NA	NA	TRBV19	CASNGETDNRYSNQPQHF	TGTGCCAGTAACGGAGAGACAGACAATAGATATAGCAATCAGCCCCAGCATTTT
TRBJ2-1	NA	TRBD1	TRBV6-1	CASSRTGENEQFF	TGTGCCAGCAGTCGGACAGGGGAGAATGAGCAGTTCTTC
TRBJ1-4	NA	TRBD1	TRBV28	CASNLQGAATNEKLFF	TGTGCCAGCAACCTTCAGGGGGCGGCAACTAATGAAAAACTGTTTTTT
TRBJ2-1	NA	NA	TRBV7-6	CASSLGGSYNEQFF	TGTGCCAGCAGCTTAGGAGGGTCCTACAATGAGCAGTTCTTC
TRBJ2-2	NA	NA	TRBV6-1	CASSGRDSTHGELFF	TGTGCCAGCAGCGGCCGGGACTCCACCCACGGGGAGCTGTTTTTT
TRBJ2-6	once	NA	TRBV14	CASSHSVPGANVLTF	TGTGCCAGCAGCCATTCAGTACCTGGGGCCAACGTCCTGACTTTC
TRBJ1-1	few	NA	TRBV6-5	CASNHRGMNTEAFF	TGTGCCAGCAACCACCGGGGAATGAACACTGAAGCTTTCTTT
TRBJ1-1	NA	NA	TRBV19	CASMDGGPGRTEAFF	TGTGCCAGTATGGACGGGGGGCCTGGGCGCACTGAAGCTTTCTTT
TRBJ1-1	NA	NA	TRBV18	CASSQQARRQGNTEAFF	TGTGCCAGCTCACAACAGGCCAGGAGACAAGGGAACACTGAAGCTTTCTTT
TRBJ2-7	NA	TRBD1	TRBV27	CASRLQGNRFYEQYF	TGTGCCAGCAGGCTACAGGGGAATCGGTTTTACGAGCAGTACTTC
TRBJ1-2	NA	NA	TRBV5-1	CASSFPGGLGYGYTF	TGCGCCAGCAGCTTTCCCGGTGGACTCGGGTATGGCTACACCTTC
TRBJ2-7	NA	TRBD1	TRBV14	CASSQDRDRGWVEQYF	TGTGCCAGCAGCCAAGATCGTGACAGGGGGTGGGTCGAGCAGTACTTC
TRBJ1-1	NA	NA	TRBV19	CASSIGGGNTEAFF	TGTGCCAGTAGTATAGGGGGGGGAAACACTGAAGCTTTCTTT
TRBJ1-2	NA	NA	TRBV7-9	CASSLGSYGYTF	TGTGCCAGCAGCCTGGGCAGCTATGGCTACACCTTC
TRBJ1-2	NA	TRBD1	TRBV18	CASSPEGTGGPNYGYTF	TGTGCCAGCTCACCAGAAGGGACAGGGGGTCCTAACTATGGCTACACCTTC
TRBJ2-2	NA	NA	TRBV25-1	CASSDTGSHTGELFF	TGTGCCAGCAGTGACACCGGGTCGCACACCGGGGAGCTGTTTTTT
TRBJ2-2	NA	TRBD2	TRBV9	CASSERGGASGGELFF	TGTGCCAGCAGCGAGCGCGGGGGGGCGTCAGGCGGGGAGCTGTTTTTT
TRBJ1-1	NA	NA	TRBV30	CAWSVGAGGTEAFF	TGTGCCTGGAGTGTGGGGGCGGGGGGCACTGAAGCTTTCTTT
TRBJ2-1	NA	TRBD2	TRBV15	CATNRGGLYNEQFF	TGTGCCACCAACCGGGGGGGGCTCTACAATGAGCAGTTCTTC
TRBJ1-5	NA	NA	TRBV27	CASSLRSAGQPQHF	TGTGCCAGCAGTTTAAGGAGTGCGGGGCAGCCCCAGCATTTT
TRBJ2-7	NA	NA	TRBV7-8	CASSLGQPYEQYF	TGTGCCAGCAGCTTAGGACAGCCCTACGAGCAGTACTTC
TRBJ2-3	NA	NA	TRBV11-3	CASSLAGGRTDTQYF	TGTGCCAGCAGCTTAGCGGGGGGCCGCACAGATACGCAGTATTTT
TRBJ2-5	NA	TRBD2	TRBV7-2	CASSLKRGAGTQYF	TGTGCCAGCAGCTTGAAGCGGGGGGCAGGGACCCAGTACTTC
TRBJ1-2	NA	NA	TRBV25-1	CASSESRGYTF	TGTGCCAGCAGTGAATCTCGTGGCTACACCTTC
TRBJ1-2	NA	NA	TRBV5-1	CASSLVPGGGYGYTF	TGCGCCAGCAGCTTGGTTCCAGGTGGAGGCTATGGCTACACCTTC
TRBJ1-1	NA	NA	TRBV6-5	CASSYQKGGTEAFF	TGTGCCAGCAGTTACCAAAAAGGGGGAACTGAAGCTTTCTTT
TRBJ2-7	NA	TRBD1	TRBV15	CATSRGWDRRSSYEQYF	TGTGCCACCAGCAGAGGTTGGGACAGGAGAAGCTCCTACGAGCAGTACTTC
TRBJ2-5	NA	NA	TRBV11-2	CASSLETVQETQYF	TGTGCCAGCAGCTTAGAAACAGTACAAGAGACCCAGTACTTC
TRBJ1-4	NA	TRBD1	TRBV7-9	CASSGPGQGPEKLFF	TGTGCCAGCAGCGGTCCGGGACAGGGCCCTGAAAAACTGTTTTTT
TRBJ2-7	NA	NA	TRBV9	CASSVGGRTSSYEQYF	TGTGCCAGCAGCGTAGGGGGCAGAACCAGCTCCTACGAGCAGTACTTC
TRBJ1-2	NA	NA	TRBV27	CASSFSAQSSDAYTF	TGTGCCAGCAGTTTCTCCGCACAGAGTTCGGATGCTTACACCTTC
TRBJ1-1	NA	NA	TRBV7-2	CASSLVVREAFF	TGTGCCAGCAGCTTAGTTGTCAGGGAAGCTTTCTTT
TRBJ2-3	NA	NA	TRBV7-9	CASSPYVEDTQYF	TGTGCCAGCAGCCCTTACGTCGAGGATACGCAGTATTTT
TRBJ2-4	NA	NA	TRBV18	CASSPEPTRAKNIQYF	TGTGCCAGCTCACCCGAACCTACTAGAGCCAAAAACATTCAGTACTTC
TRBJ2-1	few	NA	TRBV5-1	CASSLERSSYNEQFF	TGCGCCAGCAGCTTGGAGCGGAGCTCCTACAATGAGCAGTTCTTC
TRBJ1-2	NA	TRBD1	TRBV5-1	CASSRRDSRITNYGYTF	TGCGCCAGCAGCCGAAGGGACAGCCGAATTACTAACTATGGCTACACCTTC